The 24 T cell receptor beta chains presented below share a single source sample, sequenced in a study of identical twins. TCRdb independently ran MiXCR on the 5' RACE reads; one entry per CDR3 protein. The table lists 1,800,000 or so distinct CDR3 sequences, less than 35% of them singletons, with over 0.25% in the top ten. The sequenced material came from cord blood. The receptors shown here come from a newborn girl in good health.

This chain uses TRBV12-3 or TRBV12-4 with TRBJ2-7, with TRBD2 matching over 7 bases. V was clipped by 3 bases and J by 3 bases; unmatched bases: 8. This CDR3 has 15 amino acids. The CDR3 DNA reads TGTGCCAGCAGTTTCGAGACTAGCAGGAGCTACGAGCAGTACTTC. This translates into CASSFETSRSYEQYF.

The V gene is TRBV5-1, the J gene TRBJ2-5; D possibly corresponds to TRBD1 (5 bases). The germline V and J ends were trimmed by 3 bases and 5 bases, with 14 bases remaining between them. The CDR3 spans 14 residues. The V gene's germline CDR1 is SGHRS and CDR2 YFSETQ. CDR3 residues: CASSSKQELETQYF. The CDR3 DNA reads as TGCGCCAGCAGCTCAAAACAGGAGTTGGAGACCCAGTACTTC.

The chain uses TRBV12-3 or TRBV12-4 and TRBJ2-7, with D tentatively TRBD2 (7 bases). V was shortened by 5 bases and J by 3 bases, with 17 bases between the two germline ends. This CDR3 spans 15 amino acids. The CDR3 DNA is TGTGCCAGCAGTCCCCGTGGGGGGGGCGGCTACGAGCAGTACTTC. Its translation: CASSPRGGGGYEQYF.

The chain is built from TRBV20-1 and TRBJ1-5; the D gene is possibly TRBD1 (5 bases). The CDR3 covers 15 residues. Looked up from germline, CDR1 is DFQATT and CDR2 is SNEGSKA (reference sequence). The germline V and J ends were trimmed by 6 bases and 0 bases, with 15 bases remaining between them. The CDR3 loop reads CSARYGAPSNQPQHF. The CDR3 coding sequence is TGCAGTGCAAGGTACGGGGCTCCTAGCAATCAGCCCCAGCATTTT.

This clonotype was seen a few times. The CDR3, as DNA: TGTGCCAGCAGCTTAGGTTCCATCAATGAGCAGTTCTTC. Its translation: CASSLGSINEQFF. The chain has TRBV7-2 and TRBJ2-1; D call uncertain. The V gene's germline CDR1 is SGHTA and CDR2 FQGNSA. This CDR3 spans 13 amino acids. V lost 1 base, J lost 6 bases, and 7 bases lay in between.

The rearrangement uses TRBV20-1 and TRBJ2-3; the match to TRBD1 covers 10 bases. V lost 3 bases to trimming and J lost 6 bases; unmatched junction nucleotides: 12. The CDR3 totals 16 residues. CDR1 is DFQATT, CDR2 SNEGSKA, per germline (reference sequence). CDR3 amino acids: CSASSAGTGAQDTQYF. For the CDR3, the DNA is TGCAGTGCTAGCAGCGCCGGGACAGGGGCCCAGGATACGCAGTATTTT.

In this sample, this clonotype turned up a few times. The rearrangement links TRBV12-5 to TRBJ2-1, with D possibly being TRBD1 or TRBD2 (5 bases each). The CDR3 loop spans 13 amino acids. V was pared by 6 bases and J by 1 base, with 7 bases between. The germline gives CDR1 LGHNT, CDR2 FRNRAP. This chain's CDR3 is CASGGVSYNEQFF. CDR3 bases: TGTGCTAGTGGGGGGGTTTCCTACAATGAGCAGTTCTTC.

CDR3 amino acids: CSAQGAVNSPLHF. CDR3 nucleotides: TGCAGCGCACAGGGGGCAGTCAATTCACCCCTCCACTTT. The rearrangement uses TRBV29-1 and TRBJ1-6; TRBD1 aligns across 9 bases. The germline gives CDR1 SQVTM, CDR2 ANQGSEA. The V gene end was trimmed by 7 bases and the J gene end by 7 bases; junction bases not matched to a gene: 5. CDR3 size: 13 residues.

This rearrangement joins TRBV27 to TRBJ2-1, with no clear D. The J call could be wrong; TRBJ2-7 is a better fit for the DNA end. The germline CDR1 and CDR2 sequences are MNHEY and SMNVEV (reference sequence). The CDR3 sequence is 15 residues long. The CDR3 region has the DNA TGTGCCAGCAGTTTATCCGTCTTAGGGTACAATGAGCAGTACTTC. This encodes CASSLSVLGYNEQYF.

This sequence joins TRBV12-3 or TRBV12-4 and TRBJ2-7; 8 nucleotides align to TRBD1. J lost 2 bases, V lost 3 bases, and 3 bases had no gene match. This CDR3 is 14 amino acids long. CDR3 in DNA: TGTGCCAGCAGTTTCCGGGGACAGGCCTACGAGCAGTACTTC. Encoded protein: CASSFRGQAYEQYF.

Points on this clonotype: A much more abundant neighbour one base away suggests this may be a read error. The V gene is TRBV20-1, the J gene TRBJ2-1, with 8 bases fitting TRBD2. The CDR3 is 13 amino acids. Germline values: CDR1 DFQATT, CDR2 SNEGSKA (reference sequence). The CDR3 region is CSARAGGHNERFF. Here the CDR3 DNA reads TGCAGTGCTAGAGCGGGGGGGCACAATGAGCGGTTCTTC.

This chain joins TRBV20-1 and TRBJ2-7; D ambiguous. CDR3 size: 10 residues. The V end was cut by 0 bases, the J end by 9 bases, with 6 bases between. CDR1 and CDR2 (germline): DFQATT, SNEGSKA (reference sequence). CDR3 nucleotides: TGCAGTGCTAGAGATTTACGGCAGTACTTC. Its protein product is CSARDLRQYF.

This clonotype was recorded once. V usage is TRBV9 and J usage is TRBJ1-1; D is uncertain. Germline lookup yields CDR1 SGDLS and CDR2 YYNGEE. Trimming stripped 4 bases from V and 0 bases from J, with 10 bases between. The CDR3 spans 14 residues. CDR3 sequence (DNA): TGTGCCAGCAGCTCGACGACCCTGAACACTGAAGCTTTCTTT. It encodes CASSSTTLNTEAFF. The whole variable domain, filled in from reference TRBV9 and TRBJ1-1, reads DSGVTQTPKHLITATGQRVTLRCSPRSGDLSVYWYQQSLDQGLQFLIQYYNGEERAKGNILERFSAQQFPDLHSELNLSSLELGDSALYFCASSSTTLNTEAFFGQGTRLTVV.

In this sample, this clonotype turned up a few times. This chain joins TRBV10-3 and TRBJ1-2, with D perhaps TRBD1 (5 bases). The CDR3 contains 12 residues. Trimming left V 3 bases short and J 8 bases short, with 10 bases between. Germline CDR1 and CDR2: ENHRY and SYGVKD. The CDR3 spells CAISDGAEGYTF. The DNA of the CDR3 is TGTGCCATCAGTGACGGGGCGGAAGGCTACACCTTC.

This sequence joins TRBV4-2 and TRBJ2-3; no reliable D call. V shed 2 bases and J shed 3 bases, with 18 bases lying between them. This CDR3 region has 17 residues. Germline CDR1 LGHNA, CDR2 YNFKEQ. CDR3 bases: TGTGCCAGCAGCCAAAGTTTAACACGAATAAAAACAGATACGCAGTATTTT. Translated, it gives CASSQSLTRIKTDTQYF.

Comments on this clonotype: An end of the junction does not agree with germline; a read error may underlie this. This chain uses TRBV20-1 with TRBJ2-3; weak D call: TRBD2 (5 bases). The CDR3 runs to 13 residues. The germline V gene has CDR1 DFQATT and CDR2 SNEGSKA (reference sequence). The chain's CDR3 is CSATPPSTDTRYF. CDR3 in DNA: TGCAGTGCTACCCCACCTAGCACAGATACGCGGTATTTT.

This clonotype appeared many times. V and J are TRBV5-6 and TRBJ1-2, with a possible D match to TRBD1 (6 bases). The germline V gene has CDR1 SGHDT and CDR2 YYEEEE. CDR3 length: 14 amino acids. V shed 3 bases and J shed 4 bases, with 13 bases lying between them. CDR3 DNA: TGTGCCAGCAGCTCTACAGGGCCCACCTATGGCTACACCTTC. This codes for CASSSTGPTYGYTF.

The rearrangement links TRBV15 to TRBJ2-1; D remains ambiguous. The CDR3 covers 14 residues. V was clipped by 1 base and J by 0 bases, with 4 bases between them. Per the germline V gene, CDR1 is LNHNV and CDR2 is YYDKDF (reference sequence). CDR3 in DNA: TGTGCCACCAGCAGAGCTAGCTCCTACAATGAGCAGTTCTTC. It translates to CATSRASSYNEQFF.

There are a few counts of this clonotype. V and J are TRBV10-3 and TRBJ2-1; D not resolved. Trimming stripped 3 bases from V and 6 bases from J, with 6 bases between. Germline V gene data show CDR1 as ENHRY and CDR2 as SYGVKD. This CDR3 has 12 residues. CDR3 sequence: CAISESANEQFF. Written as DNA, the CDR3 is TGTGCCATCAGTGAATCGGCCAATGAGCAGTTCTTC.

This clonotype was seen more than once but under ten times. The CDR3 sequence: CSAPKPYNEQFF. The CDR3 coding sequence is TGCAGTGCGCCGAAACCGTACAATGAGCAGTTCTTC. V gene TRBV20-1 combines with J gene TRBJ2-1; no definite D call. This CDR3 contains 12 residues. In germline, CDR1 is DFQATT, CDR2 SNEGSKA (reference sequence). The ends were cut back, 6 bases at V and 4 bases at J, with 10 bases in the middle.

CDR3 sequence reads: CSARDPGWSGEYEQYF. The CDR3 coding sequence is TGCAGTGCTAGAGATCCGGGTTGGTCGGGAGAGTACGAGCAGTACTTC. The chain is built from TRBV20-1 and TRBJ2-4, with a tentative D call TRBD2 (6 bases). The J call is uncertain, as TRBJ2-7 better fits the DNA end. CDR1 and CDR2 from the germline V gene are DFQATT and SNEGSKA (reference sequence). The CDR3 runs 16 residues.

A single count supports this clonotype. The chain carries TRBV9 and TRBJ1-1, with D perhaps TRBD1 (5 bases). The CDR3 totals 14 residues. The germline V gene encodes CDR1 SGDLS and CDR2 YYNGEE. Trimming removed 3 bases at V and 4 bases at J, with 13 bases between. CDR3 DNA: TGTGCCAGCAGCGCCAGAATTGGGGGCACTGAAGCTTTCTTT. Its protein product is CASSARIGGTEAFF.

This clonotype was seen a handful of times. In DNA, the CDR3 is TGTGCCAGCAGTAGGGGCACTTCCCTAGCCAAAAACATTCAGTACTTC. It is translated as CASSRGTSLAKNIQYF. The genes are TRBV2 and TRBJ2-4; D may be TRBD1 (5 bases). V lost 5 bases, J lost 0 bases, and 14 bases lay in between. Germline V gene sequence: CDR1 SNHLY, CDR2 FYNNEI. The CDR3 covers 16 residues.

This clonotype turned up a few times. The chain uses TRBV6-2 or TRBV6-3 and TRBJ2-7, with D perhaps matching TRBD1 (5 bases). Per the germline V gene, CDR1 is MNHEY and CDR2 is SVGEGT. This CDR3 contains 13 residues. V was pared by 0 bases and J by 4 bases, with 7 bases between. The CDR3 DNA sequence: TGTGCCAGCAGTTACTCTTACAGGTACGAGCAGTACTTC. This translates into CASSYSYRYEQYF.